One and the same sample provided the 18 T cell receptor beta chains below, sequenced in a study of cytomegalovirus exposure and HLA in healthy donors (dated by TCRdb to about 2017). Libraries were constructed by the immunoSEQ multiplex PCR assay. For the multiplex PCR, a mixture combining 60 forward primers for TCR Vbeta segments and 13 reverse primers for TCR Jbeta segments was used. What TCRdb holds here is the immuneACCESS table cut down to in-frame rearrangements. Part of the clones is not present; checked against another copy, under half of the missing clones reflect an unresolved V gene, and the others are unexplained. This sample gives under 150,000 clones in total; 73% of them show up just once. The leading ten clones occupy about 1.2% of the sample. Sequenced: PBMCs. These receptors were taken from a woman aged 40 to 50 in good health and CMV-seronegative.

This chain connects TRBV19 to TRBJ1-2; no reliable D call. V lost 4 bases to trimming and J lost 2 bases, with 17 bases between them. In germline, CDR1 is LNHDA, CDR2 SQIVND (reference sequence). The CDR3 sequence is 16 residues long. CDR3 region: CASSTRGGQLNYGYTF. CDR3 coding DNA: TGTGCCAGTAGTACCCGCGGAGGGCAGTTAAACTATGGCTACACCTTC.

The gene calls are TRBV4-1 and TRBJ2-5, with a weak D call TRBD1 (7 bases). The germline V and J ends were trimmed by 3 bases and 2 bases, with 19 bases remaining between them. The CDR3 covers 17 residues. Germline CDR1 reads MGHRA; CDR2 reads YSYEKL. The CDR3 nucleotides read TGCGCCAGCAGCCAGGGAGTGAACAGGGGACTGCAAGAGACCCAGTACTTC. This translates into CASSQGVNRGLQETQYF.

The chain carries TRBV7-9 and TRBJ1-2; possibly TRBD1 for D (5 bases). Germline V gene sequence: CDR1 SEHNR, CDR2 FQNEAQ (reference sequence). V lost 4 bases to trimming and J lost 6 bases, with 12 bases between them. The CDR3 extends over 13 amino acids. The CDR3 protein is CASSSNSGDGYTF. CDR3 DNA sequence: TGTGCCAGCAGCTCGAATTCGGGGGATGGCTACACCTTC.

This chain links TRBV5-6 with TRBJ2-5; TRBD1 matches 10 bases. This CDR3 is built from 13 residues. Germline V gene data show CDR1 as SGHDT and CDR2 as YYEEEE. Germline trimming cut 5 bases from V and 5 bases from J; bases unmatched to any gene: 3. The CDR3 DNA is TGTGCCAGCAGTGACAGGGGGCCTGAGACCCAGTACTTC. Translated, it gives CASSDRGPETQYF. Combining the CDR3 with reference TRBV5-6 and TRBJ2-5 gives the whole variable domain DAGVTQSPTHLIKTRGQQVTLRCSPKSGHDTVSWYQQALGQGPQFIFQYYEEEERQRGNFPDRFSGHQFPNYSSELNVNALLLGDSALYLCASSDRGPETQYFGPGTRLLVL.

J is TRBJ1-2 and V is TRBV28; TRBD1 aligns across 9 bases. Germline-derived CDR1 and CDR2 are MDHEN and SYDVKM. The CDR3 is 18 residues long. The J segment lost 3 bases and the V segment lost 3 bases, leaving 14 bases of the junction unmatched. The CDR3 coding sequence is TGTGCCAGCAGTTTGGACCGGGACAGGGTTTTGGGGGACTATGGCTACACCTTC. It encodes CASSLDRDRVLGDYGYTF.

This clone was observed a handful of times. The J gene is TRBJ2-3, the V gene TRBV10-3, with D uncertain. Germline V gene lookup returns CDR1 ENHRY and CDR2 SYGVKD. CDR3 size: 11 residues. V shed 4 bases and J shed 5 bases, with 4 bases lying between them. CDR3 loop: CAISAGDTQYF. The CDR3, as DNA: TGTGCCATCAGTGCCGGAGATACGCAGTATTTT.

The chain joins TRBV7-9 to TRBJ2-2; 10 bases are shared with TRBD1. There are 19 residues in the CDR3. V dropped 2 bases and J dropped 1; count of bases not matched to a gene: 10. Germline values: CDR1 SEHNR, CDR2 FQNEAQ (reference sequence). The CDR3 region has the DNA TGTGCCAGCAGCTTACCGGGACAGGGGCCAGGCCGGAACACCGGGGAGCTGTTTTTT. Translation: CASSLPGQGPGRNTGELFF.

The chain couples TRBV5-4 to TRBJ2-3; D is perhaps TRBD2 (6 bases). V dropped 3 bases and J dropped 6 bases, with 14 bases sitting between them. The CDR3 totals 14 residues. Germline V CDR1 and CDR2: SGHNT, YYREEE (reference sequence). For the CDR3, the DNA is TGTGCCAGCAGCTCACAGGCGGCGGGGGATACGCAGTATTTT. This gives the protein CASSSQAAGDTQYF.

The chain has TRBV7-9 and TRBJ2-7, with D maybe TRBD1 (6 bases). Germline V gives CDR1 SEHNR, CDR2 FQNEAQ (reference sequence). V dropped 2 bases and J dropped 5 bases, with 16 bases sitting between them. This CDR3 is 15 amino acids long. The CDR3 reads CASSLIGGYSHEQYF. The DNA of the CDR3 is TGTGCCAGCAGCTTAATAGGGGGTTACAGTCACGAGCAGTACTTC. The full variable domain, completed using reference TRBV7-9 and TRBJ2-7, is DTGVSQNPRHKITKRGQNVTFRCDPISEHNRLYWYRQTLGQGPEFLTYFQNEAQLEKSRLLSDRFSAERPKGSFSTLEIQRTEQGDSAMYLCASSLIGGYSHEQYFGPGTRLTVT.

V is TRBV9 and J is TRBJ2-3; 11 bases map to TRBD1. The trim removed 4 bases at V and 4 bases at J, leaving 8 bases unmatched. In germline, CDR1 is SGDLS, CDR2 YYNGEE. This CDR3 has 16 amino acids. The CDR3 sequence: CASSFSGQGAADTQYF. The CDR3 DNA reads TGTGCCAGCAGCTTCTCAGGACAGGGGGCCGCAGATACGCAGTATTTT.

The chain is built from TRBV28 and TRBJ1-3, with D possibly matching TRBD1 (6 bases). Trimming took off 7 bases at V and 0 bases at J, with 10 bases between the two ends. The V gene's germline CDR1 is MDHEN and CDR2 SYDVKM. The CDR3 has 14 residues. CDR3 nucleotide sequence: TGTGCCAGCAATACAGGGAGCTCTGGAAACACCATATATTTT. Its protein product is CASNTGSSGNTIYF.

The chain joins TRBV6-1 to TRBJ2-3; maybe TRBD1 (6 bases). Germline CDR1 MNHNS, CDR2 SASEGT. The ends were cut back, 1 base at V and 2 bases at J, with 10 bases in the middle. This CDR3 has 15 residues. The CDR3 DNA is TGTGCCAGCAGTGAAGTTACAGGGCCCACAGATACGCAGTATTTT. Its translation is CASSEVTGPTDTQYF.

This clone was seen ten or more times. The chain employs TRBV6-6 and TRBJ1-1; a weak D match, TRBD1 (6 bases). The CDR3 extends over 16 amino acids. Trimming removed 2 bases from V and 1 base from J, with 14 bases in between. Germline-derived CDR1 and CDR2 are MNHNY and SVGAGI (reference sequence). The CDR3 nucleotides are TGTGCCAGCAGTTACCCAGGACAGCTCAAGAACACTGAAGCTTTCTTT. Protein product: CASSYPGQLKNTEAFF.

This chain joins TRBV7-6 and TRBJ2-7; no clear D gene. V was shortened by 5 bases and J by 5 bases, with 13 bases between the two germline ends. The germline gives CDR1 SGHVS, CDR2 FNYEAQ. The CDR3 loop spans 13 amino acids. CDR3 DNA sequence: TGTGCCAGCAGCCCTCCGGGTTGGAACGAGCAGTACTTC. Translated, it gives CASSPPGWNEQYF.

This clone has more than one count but fewer than ten. V and J are TRBV5-1 and TRBJ2-1, with 7 bases identical to TRBD2. V shed 1 base and J 8 bases; nucleotides not matched to a gene: 0. This CDR3 has 12 amino acids. Germline V CDR1 and CDR2: SGHRS, YFSETQ. This CDR3 reads CASSLTSDEQFF. DNA of the CDR3: TGCGCCAGCAGCTTGACTAGCGATGAGCAGTTCTTC.

The chain carries TRBV7-6 and TRBJ1-2; TRBD1 agrees at 7 bases. Trimming cost V 10 bases and J 3 bases; bases outside gene matches: 11. The CDR3 totals 14 residues. Per germline, CDR1 SGHVS and CDR2 FNYEAQ. This CDR3 is CAIQERRGHYGYTF. The CDR3 nucleotides read TGTGCCATCCAGGAGAGAAGGGGGCACTATGGCTACACCTTC.

The genes are TRBV27 and TRBJ1-5; TRBD1 agrees at 7 bases. This CDR3 is built from 13 residues. V lost 6 bases to trimming and J lost 2 bases; unmatched junction nucleotides: 1. Germline assignment: CDR1 MNHEY and CDR2 SMNVEV (reference sequence). CDR3 loop: CASSDRGNQPQHF. CDR3 DNA: TGTGCCAGCAGCGACAGGGGCAATCAGCCCCAGCATTTT.

The V and J genes are TRBV14 and TRBJ1-1, with D hard to call. The germline CDR1 and CDR2 sequences are SGHDN and FVKESK. Trimming removed 1 base at V and 4 bases at J, with 7 bases between. The CDR3 is made up of 13 amino acids. The CDR3 nucleotides are TGTGCCAGCAGCCAAGGGACTGGCACTGAAGCTTTCTTT. Translation: CASSQGTGTEAFF.